This T cell receptor (beta chain) was retrieved from a study of shared clonotypes between healthy human individuals (dated by TCRdb to the early 2020s). Study-level background: A couple of women and a few men aged 18 to 49 years were included in the cohort. To increase sequencing depth and limit assay-specific biases, different laboratories used diverse techniques to prepare libraries and sequence TCR repertoires. For each donor, CD4 naive and CD4 memory were each given three plates, CD8 naive was given two plates, and CD8 memory was given one plate. To estimate repertoire size and how much clonotypes are shared between individuals, the study performed deep sequencing of blood TCR repertoires from five healthy adults. Leukapheresis yielded between about 0.94 and 9.5 billion PBMCs per donor. Here is what the overall study found, with its caveats: Only blood was sampled, and tissue TCR repertoires likely differ from those in blood. When a handful of donors were compared, the shared fraction of clonotypes was around 5.1% for naive CD4, around 3.5% for naive CD8, 2% to 2.5% for memory CD4, and 0.3% to 0.5% for memory CD8. Based on pairwise subsampling, the degree of clonotype sharing among donors was expected to be affected by sequencing depth. Higher generation probabilities were observed for clonotypes shared by all four sorted-subset donors than for non-shared clonotypes. Rarefaction of sorted-subset datasets indicated incomplete sequencing despite the large sequencing depth. Larger estimated clonotype richness was generally found for naive subsets than for memory subsets. Because the study included a small number of donors, the genetic and exposure-history diversity represented was limited.

Trimming at the junction amounts to 6 bases on V and 2 bases on J, and the germline ends lie 4 bases apart. The CDR3 runs 11 amino acids, cysteine and phenylalanine included. This entry keeps only the CDR3 DNA: 33 bases, framed from base 1. The germline V gene encodes CDR1 KGHSH and CDR2 LQKENI. The donors were healthy, HIV-negative adults with no recently reported acute infections or vaccinations. Only Caucasian adults living in Nashville, Tennessee, USA were represented among the donors. CD4+ T cells were enriched through magnetic negative selection, after which naive cells were positively selected on CD45RA and the remaining negative fraction served as the memory subset. Blood was obtained by leukapheresis, after which PBMCs were separated by Ficoll-Histopaque density gradient centrifugation and cryopreserved in liquid nitrogen vapor phase. Purity and quantity of every magnetically sorted T cell population were checked by analytical flow cytometry. From each sorted fraction, genomic DNA was isolated and quantified by UV absorbance on a Nanodrop 2000c.

This clone is a singleton in its sample. Its antigen is not yet known. Per-nucleotide qualities are absent, and no much larger clonotype sits a single base away. Using the deep immunoSEQ assay, multiplex PCR amplified TCR CDR3 regions from genomic DNA. For each cell subset, the extracted genomic DNA was distributed evenly across all wells of several immunoSEQ 96-well plates, and each plate served as one replicate. For sorted subsets, each replicate PCR was loaded with roughly 200 ng genomic DNA, equivalent to some 31,000 T cell genomes. Purified libraries were measured with a Qubit 3.0 fluorometer, size-checked on a Bioanalyzer 2100, and measured again with the KAPA Library Quantification kit. Every immunoSEQ 96-well plate was sequenced on a dedicated single-read 150-cycle Illumina NextSeq 550 flow cell. The authors' analysis ran thus. Because the immunoSEQ output held only junctional sequences and lacked quality scores, the filtering could not match the filtering applied to full-length reads. Sequences were annotated with PyIR, a Python wrapper for IgBLAST v1.9, and V/J genes and CDR3 were assigned using IMGT germline references. Reads with weak V/J assignments (E-value above 1e-6), missing CDR3, stop codons, out-of-frame junctions, or ambiguous translated residues were removed. A V3J clonotype was defined by an identical inferred V gene, J gene, and CDR3 amino acid sequence. Percentage overlap between repertoires was computed as shared unique clonotypes divided by the size of the smaller repertoire. Repertoire richness was assessed with RTK rarefaction, the Chao1 estimator, and Recon v2.1 estimates of unobserved clonotypes. For all TCRbeta clonotypes obtained by the gDNA method from a few donors, generation probabilities were computed with OLGA. Sourced from immuneACCESS, this table was stored by TCRdb with only in-frame sequences that have V and J called. A share of the clones is absent; for the studies checked, an unresolved V gene accounts for under half, and the remainder has no known explanation. D and trimming were read from the DNA, whereas the V and J calls and clone size are those reported in that table. The sample table contains 2 million to 2.5 million clones; only one count was recorded for approximately 95% of them. The ten largest clones add up to approximately 0.13% of the sample.

The chain is made from TRBV18 and TRBJ1-1, with no reliable assignment of the D segment. Specimen: naive CD4+ T cells sorted from blood. In light of the paper, this sample's cell subset or site label describes: CD45RA+ positively selected. The clonotype originates from a man aged 18 to 29 in good health. The sequenced DNA is TGTGCCAGCTCCCTTAACACTGAAGCTTTCTTT. Translated, this is CASSLNTEAFF.